This T cell receptor beta chain was profiled in a study of blood T cell repertoires in COVID-19 (dated by TCRdb to the early 2020s). Regarding the study in general: The collaborator samples originated in the United States, Italy and Spain and spanned the acute and convalescent phases of COVID-19. The material from the prospective study consisted of cDNA or gDNA derived from T cells, B-cell-depleted T cells, or PBMCs. Deeply sampled blood TCRbeta repertoires from subjects exposed to, actively infected with, or recovered from COVID-19 were included in the dataset. A freely available public database, intended as a resource for researchers studying the immune response to SARS-CoV-2, is where the repertoires were released. Samples were obtained from the ongoing ImmuneRACE study (first 160 participants) and from 1,254 subjects provided by 6 global collaborators. Sample metadata almost always included a de-identified subject ID, COVID-19 status, age in years and sex. HLA class I and class II types, where available, came from metadata supplied by the sample provider rather than from assay-based typing.

Points on this clone: The antigen this receptor binds is unknown. One base away there is no much larger clone; base qualities are not given.

The germline V gene specifies KGHDR as CDR1 and SFDVKD as CDR2. The germline V end is reduced by 0 bases and the J end by 0 bases; junction bases left unmatched: 14. The CDR3 goes from the cysteine to the phenylalanine over 21 residues. Here the CDR3 DNA is all that survives: 63 bases in frame from base 1. Overall study outcomes, separate from this receptor: The amount of clinical and demographic metadata varied by source and participant and was provided uncurated.

The collaborating institutions used their own protocols to collect whole blood in K2EDTA tubes. For TCRbeta analysis, collaborator samples were shipped as frozen whole blood, as isolated PBMCs, or as DNA extracted from either sample type. TCRbeta CDR3 regions were amplified from genomic DNA by means of the immunoSEQ Assay, a bias-controlled multiplex PCR. Per the authors' processing: Nucleated cell counts per sample were estimated from amplification of reference gene primers within the assay. To quantify the absolute abundance of each unique TCRbeta CDR3 rearrangement, sequence reads were collapsed and filtered. Productive Simpson clonality was computed per sample as the square root of Simpson's diversity index over productive rearrangements. As stored in TCRdb, this immuneACCESS dataset retains in-frame rearrangements with V and J assigned. A fraction of the clones does not appear; measured against another copy, unresolved V genes explain less than half of the discrepancy, and the remainder lacks a known reason. The DNA was the basis for D and trimming; V, J and clone size are from that table. The sample has around 30,000 clones on record, roughly nine tenths of them singletons. The leading ten clones occupy 3% to 4.5% of the sample.

This TCR came from a man aged 60 to 69 with acute or convalescent COVID-19. Sequences were obtained from peripheral blood. The V and J genes are TRBV24-1 and TRBJ2-1, and TRBD2 aligns with 9 junction nucleotides. CDR3 protein: CATSDLGAGGKAGSSYNEQFF. The DNA sequence is TGTGCCACCAGTGATTTGGGAGCGGGAGGTAAAGCCGGGTCCTCCTACAATGAGCAGTTCTTC.